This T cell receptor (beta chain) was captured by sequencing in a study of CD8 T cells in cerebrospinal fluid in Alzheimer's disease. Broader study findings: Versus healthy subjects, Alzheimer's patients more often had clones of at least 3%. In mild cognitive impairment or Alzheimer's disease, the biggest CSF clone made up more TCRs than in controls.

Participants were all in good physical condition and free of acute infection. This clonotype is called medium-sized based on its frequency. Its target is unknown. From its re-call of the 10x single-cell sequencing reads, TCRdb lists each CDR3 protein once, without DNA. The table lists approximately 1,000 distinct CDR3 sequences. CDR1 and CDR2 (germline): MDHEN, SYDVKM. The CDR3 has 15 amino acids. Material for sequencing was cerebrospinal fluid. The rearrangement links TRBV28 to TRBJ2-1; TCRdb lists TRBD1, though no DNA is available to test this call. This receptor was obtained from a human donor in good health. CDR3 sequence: CASSLPGEANNEQFF.